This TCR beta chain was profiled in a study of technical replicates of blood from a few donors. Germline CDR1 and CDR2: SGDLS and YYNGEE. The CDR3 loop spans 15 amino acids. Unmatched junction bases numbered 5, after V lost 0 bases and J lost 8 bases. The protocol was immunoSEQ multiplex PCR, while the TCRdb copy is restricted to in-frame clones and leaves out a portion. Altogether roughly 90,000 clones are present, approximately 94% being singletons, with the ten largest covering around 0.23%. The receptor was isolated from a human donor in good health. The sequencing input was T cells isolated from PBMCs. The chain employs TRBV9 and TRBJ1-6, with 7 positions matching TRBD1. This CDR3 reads CASSVEGRGDSPLHF. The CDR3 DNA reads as TGTGCCAGCAGCGTAGAGGGCAGGGGGGATTCACCCCTCCACTTT.